A single sample gave rise to the 25 T cell receptor beta chains below, sequenced in a study of blood T cell repertoires in COVID-19. Using immunoSEQ multiplex PCR, the repertoire was profiled, and TCRdb retains in-frame clones only, with some absent. The data contain 180,000 or so clones, roughly 80% of them seen just once; the ten biggest clones take up approximately 11%. Sequences were obtained from PBMCs or T cells enriched from blood (not recorded which). The receptors here all came from a man aged 45-60 years who had recovered from COVID-19.

The chain uses TRBV5-4 and TRBJ2-1; possible D gene TRBD2, 6 bases. The germline V gene has CDR1 SGHNT and CDR2 YYREEE (reference sequence). The CDR3 spans 12 residues. V was cut by 3 bases and J by 15 bases, with 16 bases left in between. CDR3 coding DNA: TGTGCCAGCAGCTCTCAAACTAGCCGGGTGTTCTTC. Translating gives CASSSQTSRVFF.

The chain combines TRBV5-1 with TRBJ2-1; D uncertain. V dropped 0 bases and J dropped 6 bases, with 7 bases sitting between them. Germline V gene sequence: CDR1 SGHRS, CDR2 YFSETQ. This CDR3 region has 13 residues. CDR3 coding DNA: TGCGCCAGCAGCTTGGCCACCAGCAATGAGCAGTTCTTC. Translated: CASSLATSNEQFF.

The chain carries TRBV7-2 and TRBJ1-1, with a tentative D call TRBD1 (6 bases). CDR3 length: 13 residues. CDR1 is SGHTA and CDR2 is FQGNSA in the germline V gene. The V gene lost 5 bases and the J gene lost 4 bases, with 11 bases spanning the gap. CDR3 sequence reads: CASSTWTATEAFF. CDR3 DNA sequence: TGTGCCAGCAGCACCTGGACAGCCACTGAAGCTTTCTTT.

V and J are TRBV28 and TRBJ1-5, with TRBD1 matching 9 bases. The CDR3 length is 15 residues. The germline V gene encodes CDR1 MDHEN and CDR2 SYDVKM. Trimming removed 5 bases from V and 4 bases from J; junction bases left unmatched: 6. The CDR3 here is CASSPATGGNQPQHF. For the CDR3, the DNA is TGTGCCAGCAGTCCAGCGACAGGGGGTAATCAGCCCCAGCATTTT.

This clone came up once. The V gene is TRBV19, the J gene TRBJ1-3; possibly TRBD1 for D (5 bases). The CDR3 runs 16 residues. V gave up 8 bases and J gave up 0 bases, with 17 bases separating them. CDR1 and CDR2 from the germline V gene are LNHDA and SQIVND (reference sequence). Here the CDR3 DNA reads TGTGCCAGTGATTACGGAACAGGCGCCTCTGGAAACACCATATATTTT. This sequence encodes CASDYGTGASGNTIYF. Full variable domain (rest looked up from reference TRBV19 and TRBJ1-3): DGGITQSPKYLFRKEGQNVTLSCEQNLNHDAMYWYRQDPGQGLRLIYYSQIVNDFQKGDIAEGYSVSREKKESFPLTVTSAQKNPTAFYLCASDYGTGASGNTIYFGEGSWLTVV.

The CDR3 nucleotides are TGTGCCAGCAGGGGGGGGACATCGTGGCAAGAGACCCAGTACTTC. This translates into CASRGGTSWQETQYF. The genes are TRBV6-5 and TRBJ2-5, with a tentative D call TRBD2 (7 bases). The ends were cut back, 6 bases at V and 2 bases at J, with 16 bases in the middle. This CDR3 is 15 amino acids long. Germline V gene data show CDR1 as MNHEY and CDR2 as SVGAGI.

A few counts support this clone. V usage is TRBV20-1 and J usage is TRBJ1-2, with D perhaps matching TRBD1 (5 bases). The CDR3 loop spans 11 amino acids. Germline V lookup: CDR1 DFQATT, CDR2 SNEGSKA (reference sequence). The V end lost 6 bases, the J end lost 8 bases, and 13 bases lay between the germline ends. CDR3 residues: CSALDGGGYTF. CDR3 in DNA: TGCAGTGCCCTTGACGGGGGAGGCTACACCTTC.

V and J are TRBV25-1 and TRBJ1-6, with no clear D. Trimming shortened V by 3 bases and J by 8 bases, and 11 bases separated the two germline ends. The CDR3 is made up of 14 amino acids. The germline CDR1 and CDR2 sequences are MGHDK and SYGVNS. The CDR3 coding sequence is TGTGCCAGCAGTGAGCGAGGGCGTGATTCACCCCTCCACTTT. Amino acids: CASSERGRDSPLHF.

This clone was observed once. V usage is TRBV5-4 and J usage is TRBJ1-4; TRBD1 agrees at 8 bases. V lost 4 bases to trimming and J lost 6 bases; unmatched junction nucleotides: 8. The CDR3 is 15 amino acids. The germline CDR1 and CDR2 sequences are SGHNT and YYREEE (reference sequence). In DNA, the CDR3 is TGTGCCAGCAGCAGAGGGACAGGAAGGGATGAAAAACTGTTTTTT. It yields the protein CASSRGTGRDEKLFF.

The genes are TRBV5-8 and TRBJ1-2, with D perhaps TRBD1 (5 bases). The CDR3 length is 17 residues. Trimming shortened V by 4 bases and J by 4 bases, and 23 bases separated the two germline ends. Germline CDR1 is SGHTS and CDR2 is YDEGEE. CDR3 protein: CASSPRISPGRGYGYTF. In nucleotides, the CDR3 is TGTGCCAGCAGCCCTCGGATCAGCCCAGGGAGGGGCTATGGCTACACCTTC.

The gene calls are TRBV14 and TRBJ1-2; no clear D. This CDR3 region has 12 residues. Per germline, CDR1 SGHDN and CDR2 FVKESK. V gave up 2 bases and J gave up 1 base, with 2 bases separating them. In DNA form, the CDR3 reads TGTGCCAGCAGCCAATATAACTATGGCTACACCTTC. Amino acids: CASSQYNYGYTF.

This clone was seen a handful of times. The chain is built from TRBV30 and TRBJ1-6; the D gene is possibly TRBD1 (5 bases). Per germline, CDR1 GTSNPN and CDR2 SVGIG (reference sequence). CDR3 length equals 15 residues. V was pared by 4 bases and J by 3 bases, with 13 bases between. CDR3 region: CAWKGGQGYNSPLHF. The DNA for the CDR3 is TGTGCCTGGAAGGGTGGGCAGGGCTATAATTCACCCCTCCACTTT.

CDR3 protein: CASSFNPGGSAYNEQFF. The CDR3 nucleotides are TGTGCCAGCAGTTTTAATCCGGGGGGTTCAGCTTACAATGAGCAGTTCTTC. The V call is TRBV2, the J call TRBJ2-1, with 7 bases lining up with TRBD2. The V and J ends lost 5 bases and 4 bases, in that order; junction bases with no gene match: 14. Per germline, CDR1 SNHLY and CDR2 FYNNEI. The CDR3 length is 17 residues.

The rearrangement links TRBV24-1 to TRBJ2-1, with D possibly TRBD1 on 6 matching bases. CDR3 length equals 13 residues. V was clipped by 3 bases and J by 7 bases, with 9 bases between them. Looked up from germline, CDR1 is KGHDR and CDR2 is SFDVKD. The DNA for the CDR3 is TGTGCCACCAGTGATCTAGACAGGAATGAGCAGTTCTTC. Amino acids: CATSDLDRNEQFF.

This chain links TRBV25-1 with TRBJ2-5, with 9 bases fitting TRBD2. In germline, CDR1 is MGHDK, CDR2 SYGVNS. Trimming cost V 3 bases and J 2 bases; bases outside gene matches: 7. CDR3 length equals 16 residues. The CDR3 reads CASSDGRLAGQETQYF. In DNA, the CDR3 is TGTGCCAGCAGTGATGGTCGGCTAGCGGGACAAGAGACCCAGTACTTC.

This clone has only a few counts. The chain links TRBV28 to TRBJ1-2; D is undetermined. Germline V gene lookup returns CDR1 MDHEN and CDR2 SYDVKM. The V end lost 2 bases, the J end lost 3 bases, and 7 bases lay between the germline ends. This CDR3 comprises 13 residues. The CDR3 nucleotides read TGTGCCAGCAGTTTACAGTCAGACTATGGCTACACCTTC. Translating gives CASSLQSDYGYTF.

The chain combines TRBV15 with TRBJ2-3, with D hard to call. With 0 bases removed from V and 6 bases from J, the gap between germline ends came to 16 bases. This CDR3 is built from 16 residues. Germline V gene sequence: CDR1 LNHNV, CDR2 YYDKDF (reference sequence). CDR3 nucleotides: TGTGCCACCAGCAGAGATCCCCCCCTGCGCTCGGATACGCAGTATTTT. Its protein is CATSRDPPLRSDTQYF.

This clone has a count of ten or more. This chain connects TRBV7-9 to TRBJ1-2; perhaps TRBD1 as D (5 bases). Germline values: CDR1 SEHNR, CDR2 FQNEAQ (reference sequence). This CDR3 contains 13 residues. V shed 5 bases and J shed 3 bases, with 10 bases lying between them. The CDR3 is CASSAWGDYGYTF. The CDR3 region has the DNA TGTGCCAGCAGCGCTTGGGGGGACTATGGCTACACCTTC.

V gene TRBV10-3 combines with J gene TRBJ1-6, with 9 bases fitting TRBD1. V gave up 7 bases and J gave up 7 bases; unmatched junction bases: 5. Germline V gene sequence: CDR1 ENHRY, CDR2 SYGVKD. This CDR3 has 14 amino acids. DNA for the CDR3: TGTGCCATCACCACCGGGACAGGGAATTCACCCCTCCACTTT. It translates to CAITTGTGNSPLHF.

This clone rates as medium-sized (0.01 to 0.1%). The chain employs TRBV3-1 (or the pseudogene TRBV3-2) and TRBJ2-3; 7 bases line up with TRBD2. The junction had 9 bases not matched to a gene; V was cut back by 3 bases and J by 3 bases. Germline V gives CDR1 LGHDT, CDR2 YNNKEL (reference sequence). CDR3 size: 16 residues. The CDR3, as DNA: TGTGCCAGCAGCCACACTGAGCGGGACCAGACAGATACGCAGTATTTT. Residues: CASSHTERDQTDTQYF.

This clone has a single count. This chain links TRBV5-1 with TRBJ2-3; the D gene is possibly TRBD2 (5 bases). From germline, CDR1 is SGHRS and CDR2 YFSETQ. V shed 1 base and J shed 5 bases, with 14 bases lying between them. CDR3 size: 15 residues. The CDR3 here is CASSLLGRGLDTQYF. The CDR3 bases are TGCGCCAGCAGCTTGCTCGGCCGCGGGTTAGATACGCAGTATTTT.

The chain combines TRBV5-1 with TRBJ1-2, with TRBD1 identical over 9 bases. This CDR3 region has 14 residues. Germline CDR1 SGHRS, CDR2 YFSETQ. The V segment lost 1 base and the J segment 8 bases; nucleotides outside the gene matches: 6. CDR3 region: CASSLLQGAYGYTF. CDR3 nucleotide sequence: TGCGCCAGCAGCTTGTTACAGGGGGCTTACGGCTACACCTTC.

This chain joins TRBV28 and TRBJ1-2, with D perhaps matching TRBD1 (6 bases). The CDR3 is made up of 13 amino acids. The germline V and J ends were trimmed by 5 bases and 8 bases, with 15 bases remaining between them. Germline CDR1 reads MDHEN; CDR2 reads SYDVKM. DNA for the CDR3: TGTGCCAGCAGTCCTCAGGGGATACGGGGCTACACCTTC. It yields the protein CASSPQGIRGYTF.

V and J are TRBV5-4 and TRBJ2-2; 8 bases align to TRBD1. The germline V gene encodes CDR1 SGHNT and CDR2 YYREEE (reference sequence). The CDR3 is 16 amino acids. The ends lost 2 bases at V and 2 bases at J; junction bases unmatched: 5. The CDR3 region is CASSFGQGDNTGELFF. The CDR3 nucleotides are TGTGCCAGCAGCTTTGGACAGGGTGATAACACCGGGGAGCTGTTTTTT.

The CDR3 spells CASSTGGANYGYTF. The CDR3 region has the DNA TGTGCCAGTAGCACTGGTGGGGCAAACTATGGCTACACCTTC. The J gene is TRBJ1-2, the V gene TRBV19, with D perhaps matching TRBD1 (5 bases). The CDR3 is made up of 14 amino acids. V lost 6 bases and J 2 bases, leaving 13 bases between the germline ends. Per germline, CDR1 LNHDA and CDR2 SQIVND (reference sequence).